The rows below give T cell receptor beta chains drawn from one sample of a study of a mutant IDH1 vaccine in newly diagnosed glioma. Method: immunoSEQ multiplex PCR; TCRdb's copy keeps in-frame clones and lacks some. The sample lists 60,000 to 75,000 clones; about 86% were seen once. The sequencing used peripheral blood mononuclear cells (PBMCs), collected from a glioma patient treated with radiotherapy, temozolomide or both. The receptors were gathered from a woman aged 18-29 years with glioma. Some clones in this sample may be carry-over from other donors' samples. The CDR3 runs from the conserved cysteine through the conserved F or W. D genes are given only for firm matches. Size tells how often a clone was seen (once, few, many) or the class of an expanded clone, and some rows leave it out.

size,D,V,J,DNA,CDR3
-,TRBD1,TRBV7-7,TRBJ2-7,TGTGCTAGCAGCTTGGACAGGTTCTCCTACGAGCAGTACTTC,CASSLDRFSYEQYF
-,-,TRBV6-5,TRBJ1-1,TGTGCCAGCAGCCACCGGGCTTTGGAGACTGAAGCTTTCTTT,CASSHRALETEAFF
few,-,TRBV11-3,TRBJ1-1,TGTGCCAGCAGCTTGAAGAACACTGAAGCTTTCTTT,CASSLKNTEAFF
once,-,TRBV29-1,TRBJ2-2,TGCAGCGTTGTAGATAGCGGATCCAACACCGGGGAGCTGTTTTTT,CSVVDSGSNTGELFF
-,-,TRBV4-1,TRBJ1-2,TGCGCCAGCAGCCAAGTCGGGGCCAGGCAAAACTATGGCTACACCTTC,CASSQVGARQNYGYTF
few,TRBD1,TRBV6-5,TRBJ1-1,TGTGCCAGCAGGCCCAAGGACAGGAAGAACACTGAAGCTTTCTTT,CASRPKDRKNTEAFF
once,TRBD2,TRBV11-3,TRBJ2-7,TGTGCCAGCACCTTTGATGGAAGCGGGAGTATCTACGAGCAGTACTTC,CASTFDGSGSIYEQYF
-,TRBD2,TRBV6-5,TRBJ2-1,TGTGCCAGCAGTTCTAGCGGGAGGGGGACCTACAATGAGCAGTTCTTC,CASSSSGRGTYNEQFF
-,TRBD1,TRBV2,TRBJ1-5,TGTGCCAGCAGTGACTGGGACAGGCAAAATCAGCCCCAGCATTTT,CASSDWDRQNQPQHF
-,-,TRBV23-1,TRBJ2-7,TGCGCCAGCAGTCACCAACCGGGGCAGGGGCTACCTCTCGAGCAGTACTTC,CASSHQPGQGLPLEQYF
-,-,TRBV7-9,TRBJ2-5,TGTGCCAGCAGCTCGACCGGCCATGTGATTGGGACCCAGTACTTC,CASSSTGHVIGTQYF
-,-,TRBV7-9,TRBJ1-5,TGTGCCAGCAGCTTGGGACCACAGGGCCAGCATTTT,CASSLGPQGQHF
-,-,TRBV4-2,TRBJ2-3,TGTGCCAGCAGCCAAGATCCCCGGGGAGATACGCAGTATTTT,CASSQDPRGDTQYF
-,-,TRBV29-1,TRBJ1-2,TGCAGCGTTGCCGTGGGGGACTATGGCTACACCTTC,CSVAVGDYGYTF
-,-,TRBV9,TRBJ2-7,TGTGCCAGCAGCGTAGGGATTCGGAACTACGAGCAGTACTTC,CASSVGIRNYEQYF
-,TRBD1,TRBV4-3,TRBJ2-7,TGCGCCAGCAGCCAAGTGGGACAGGGGCCGAGGAACTACGAGCAGTACTTC,CASSQVGQGPRNYEQYF
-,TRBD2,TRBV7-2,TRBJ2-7,TGTGCCAGCAGCCCGGGGGGGAGCTCCTACGAGCAGTACTTC,CASSPGGSSYEQYF
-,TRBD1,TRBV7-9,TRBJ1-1,TGTGCCAGCAGCCCCCGGACAGGGCCAATGAACACTGAAGCTTTCTTT,CASSPRTGPMNTEAFF
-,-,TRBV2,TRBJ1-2,TGTGCCAGCGTAGAGGGGGGGTTCTATGGCTACACCTTC,CASVEGGFYGYTF
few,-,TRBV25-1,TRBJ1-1,TGTGCCAGCAGTGCCTACGGAGGGTCCGGAGTGACTGAAGCTTTCTTT,CASSAYGGSGVTEAFF
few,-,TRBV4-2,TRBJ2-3,TGTGCCAGCAGCCAAATACAAGGGGGACGTACGCAGTATTTT,CASSQIQGGRTQYF
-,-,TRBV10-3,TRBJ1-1,TGTGCCATCAGTGAGTCGGGAAACACTGAAGCTTTCTTT,CAISESGNTEAFF
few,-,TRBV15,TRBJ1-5,TGTGCCACCAGCGGGGAACAGCATCAGCCCCAGCATTTT,CATSGEQHQPQHF
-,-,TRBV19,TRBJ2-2,TGTGCCAGTAGTACCCCCGGGGAACGGACCGGGGAGCTGTTTTTT,CASSTPGERTGELFF
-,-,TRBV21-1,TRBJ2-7,TGTGCCAGCAGCAAAGCAGCCGGGACAGGGATCTACGAGCAGTACTTC,CASSKAAGTGIYEQYF
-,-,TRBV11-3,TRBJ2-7,TGTGCCAGCAGCACGGGACGGGACTACGAGCAGTACTTC,CASSTGRDYEQYF
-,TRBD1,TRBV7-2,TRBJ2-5,TGTGCCAGCAGCCCGACAGGGGTTCTTTTAGAGACCCAGTACTTC,CASSPTGVLLETQYF
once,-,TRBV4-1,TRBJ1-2,TGCGCCAGCAGCCAAGGTTCAGGGAGGTATGGCTACACCTTC,CASSQGSGRYGYTF
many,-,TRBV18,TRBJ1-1,TGTGCCAGCTCACCAGCTATGAACACTGAAGCTTTCTTT,CASSPAMNTEAFF
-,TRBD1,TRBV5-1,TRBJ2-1,TGCGCCAGCAGCGTCCCGGGACAGGGAGACAATGAGCAGTTCTTC,CASSVPGQGDNEQFF
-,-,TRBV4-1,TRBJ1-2,TGCGCCAGCAGCCAAGACAGAAACTATGGCTACACCTTC,CASSQDRNYGYTF
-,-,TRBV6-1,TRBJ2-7,TGTGCCAGCAGTGAATACGGGACACTCTACGAGCAGTACTTC,CASSEYGTLYEQYF
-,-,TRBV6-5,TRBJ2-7,-,CASSTSGLPYEQYF
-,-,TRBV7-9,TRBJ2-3,TGTGCCAGCAGCTTATATGCAGGGGTGGTGACAGATACGCAGTATTTT,CASSLYAGVVTDTQYF
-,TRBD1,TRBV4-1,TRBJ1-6,TGCGCCAGCAGCCCCGGGACAGGGAGCAATTCACCCCTCCACTTT,CASSPGTGSNSPLHF
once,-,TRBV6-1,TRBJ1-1,TGTGCCAGCAGTGTTCTCCGGGGGGCTACCACTGAAGCTTTCTTT,CASSVLRGATTEAFF
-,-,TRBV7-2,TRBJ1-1,TGTGCCAGCAGCTTAGAAGTGGGGGGGAACACTGAAGCTTTCTTT,CASSLEVGGNTEAFF
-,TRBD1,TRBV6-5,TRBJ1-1,TGTGCCAGCAGTTTGATCGGACAGGGCGGCACTGAAGCTTTCTTT,CASSLIGQGGTEAFF
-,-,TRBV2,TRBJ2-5,TGTGCCAGCAGTGAAGACCCCCTCCGCCAAGAGACCCAGTACTTC,CASSEDPLRQETQYF
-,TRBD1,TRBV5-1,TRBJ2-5,TGCGCCAGCAGCTTGGCCGGGACAGGGGGCTTAGAGACCCAGTACTTC,CASSLAGTGGLETQYF
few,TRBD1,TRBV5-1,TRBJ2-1,TGCGCCAGCAGCCCTACACAGGGGTTCGGCAATGAGCAGTTCTTC,CASSPTQGFGNEQFF
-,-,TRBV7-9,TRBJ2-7,TGTGCCAGCAGTCGGGACGGATACGAGCAGTACTTC,CASSRDGYEQYF
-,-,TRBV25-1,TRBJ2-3,TGTGCCAGCAGTGACCGCGGAATTTCCTTTACGCAGTATTTT,CASSDRGISFTQYF
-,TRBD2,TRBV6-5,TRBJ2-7,TGTGCCAGCAGTTACGGATCCGGGACTAGACTCCACGAGCAGTACTTC,CASSYGSGTRLHEQYF
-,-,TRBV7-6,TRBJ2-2,TGTGCCAGCACTCTAACCGGGGAGCTGTTTTTT,CASTLTGELFF
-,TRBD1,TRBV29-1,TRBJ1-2,TGCAGCGTTGAGGGACAGGGGAACTATGGCTACACCTTC,CSVEGQGNYGYTF
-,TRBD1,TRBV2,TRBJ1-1,TGTGCCAGCAGTGAGGACAGGGGTTGGGGCACTGAAGCTTTCTTT,CASSEDRGWGTEAFF
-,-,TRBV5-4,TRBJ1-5,TGTGCCAGCAGCTTGGCCGGTGGGGGTCAGCCCCAGCATTTT,CASSLAGGGQPQHF